This TCR beta chain stems from a study of shared clonotypes between healthy human individuals. Study-wide results and caveats: Richness estimates generally favored naive over memory subsets. How much donors shared clonotypes was expected to be affected by sequencing depth.

Terminally differentiated effector memory CD45RA+ cells were excluded by CCR7 positive selection of CD45RO-negative cells. This table comes from immunoSEQ multiplex PCR, and its TCRdb copy is limited to in-frame clones, with some not included. The data contain about 2.1 million clones, 80% to 95% of them singletons. Germline V gene data show CDR1 as SEHNR and CDR2 as FQNEAQ (reference sequence). The V end was cut by 7 bases, the J end by 0 bases, with 15 bases between. CDR3 length equals 15 residues. With regard to this clone: Its antigen is still unknown.

The sequencing input was naive CD8+ T cells from PBMCs. The TCR was taken from a man between 18 and 35 years old in good health. Some clones in this sample may be carry-over from other donors' samples. V and J are TRBV7-9 and TRBJ1-1; TRBD1 is a possible D gene (5 bases). The CDR3 is CASTLLGGVNTEAFF. Here the CDR3 DNA reads TGTGCCAGCACCCTACTTGGGGGGGTGAACACTGAAGCTTTCTTT.